This is a list of T cell receptor beta chains from one sample in a study of blood T cell repertoires in COVID-19. Clones were read by immunoSEQ multiplex PCR, and TCRdb kept only the in-frame ones, dropping some. The sample has around 160,000 clones, approximately 85% seen once. Specimen: peripheral blood. Receptors originate from an older woman with COVID-19, enrolled during active disease. Both conserved end residues are part of each CDR3. The D gene is left open where the match is weak. Part of the rows lack a size; the others show once, few, many or a class for expanded clones.

cdr3_aa	cdr3_nt	d_call	v_call	j_call	clone_size
CASSLGGTGGNTEAFF	TGTGCCAGCAGCTTGGGCGGGACAGGGGGGAACACTGAAGCTTTCTTT	TRBD1	TRBV5-4	TRBJ1-1	NA
CASTLTGGITYEQYF	TGTGCCAGTACATTGACAGGGGGGATAACCTACGAGCAGTACTTC	TRBD1	TRBV19	TRBJ2-7	NA
CASGSGTGWGETQYF	TGTGCTAGTGGTTCCGGGACAGGGTGGGGGGAGACCCAGTACTTC	TRBD1	TRBV12-5	TRBJ2-5	once
CASSPGQKNTGELFF	TGTGCCAGCTCACCAGGGCAGAAGAACACCGGGGAGCTGTTTTTT	NA	TRBV18	TRBJ2-2	NA
CASSLPAAGTGGRSPLHF	TGCGCCAGCAGCTTGCCCGCGGCCGGGACAGGGGGCCGTTCACCCCTCCACTTT	TRBD1	TRBV5-1	TRBJ1-6	NA
CASSHGTVPTEAFF	TGTGCCAGCAGTCATGGGACAGTTCCGACTGAAGCTTTCTTT	TRBD1	TRBV28	TRBJ1-1	NA
CASSLYAAQPQHF	TGTGCCAGCAGCTTATATGCGGCTCAGCCCCAGCATTTT	NA	TRBV7-3	TRBJ1-5	NA
CASSLPLTSVTDTQYF	TGTGCCAGCAGCTTGCCGTTGACTAGTGTCACAGATACGCAGTATTTT	NA	TRBV5-8	TRBJ2-3	NA
CASSIRDSYEQYF	TGTGCCAGTAGTATACGAGACAGCTACGAGCAGTACTTC	NA	TRBV19	TRBJ2-7	once
CASNPGQVSYEQYF	TGTGCCAGCAACCCGGGACAGGTCTCCTACGAGCAGTACTTC	TRBD1	TRBV11-2	TRBJ2-7	NA
CASRGAYEQYF	TGCGCCAGCCGAGGAGCATACGAGCAGTACTTC	NA	TRBV10-2	TRBJ2-7	NA
CASSSKLAGAHNEQFF	TGTGCCAGCAGCTCGAAACTAGCGGGGGCCCATAATGAGCAGTTCTTC	TRBD2	TRBV7-6	TRBJ2-1	NA
CASSQTGDYEQYF	TGTGCCAGCAGCCAGACAGGGGACTACGAGCAGTACTTC	TRBD1	TRBV6-5	TRBJ2-7	NA
CASSVARNSPLHF	TGTGCCAGCAGCGTAGCGCGAAATTCACCCCTCCACTTT	NA	TRBV9	TRBJ1-6	few
CASSQFNSDYGYTF	TGCGCCAGCAGCCAATTTAATTCGGACTATGGCTACACCTTC	NA	TRBV4-3	TRBJ1-2	NA
CASSQDAGGSEETQYF	TGTGCCAGCAGCCAAGATGCCGGGGGGTCAGAAGAGACCCAGTACTTC	TRBD2	TRBV3-1/TRBV3-2	TRBJ2-5	NA
CASSPRTTTDTQYF	TGTGCCAGCAGCCCGCGGACAACCACAGATACGCAGTATTTT	NA	TRBV9	TRBJ2-3	NA
CASSLSTGFYGYTF	TGTGCCAGCAGTCTATCGACAGGGTTCTATGGCTACACCTTC	TRBD1	TRBV27	TRBJ1-2	NA
CASSRSGDTEAFF	TGTGCCAGCAGTAGGTCGGGGGACACTGAAGCTTTCTTT	NA	TRBV6-5	TRBJ1-1	once
CASSVALGRGYGYTF	TGTGCCAGCAGCGTAGCTCTAGGGAGGGGCTATGGCTACACCTTC	NA	TRBV9	TRBJ1-2	NA
CASSSGTRGRHGYTF	TGTGCCAGCAGCTCGGGGACCAGGGGGCGGCATGGCTACACCTTC	TRBD1	TRBV7-9	TRBJ1-2	NA
CASKGLYEQYF	TGTGCCAGCAAGGGGCTGTACGAGCAGTACTTC	NA	TRBV6-5	TRBJ2-7	NA
CASSTARGPGAFF	TGTGCCAGCAGTACAGCCAGGGGGCCAGGAGCTTTCTTT	TRBD1	TRBV27	TRBJ1-1	NA
CSASGGMFNQPQHF	TGCAGTGCTAGTGGAGGGATGTTTAATCAGCCCCAGCATTTT	NA	TRBV20-1	TRBJ1-5	NA
CASSLGQVNEKLFF	TGTGCCAGCAGCTTGGGACAGGTTAATGAAAAACTGTTTTTT	NA	TRBV5-4	TRBJ1-4	NA
CASSLGREQYF	TGTGCCAGCAGTTTGGGCAGGGAGCAGTACTTC	NA	TRBV28	TRBJ2-7	NA
CASTLGRVRNQPQHF	TGTGCCAGCACCCTAGGGAGGGTGAGGAATCAGCCCCAGCATTTT	NA	TRBV2	TRBJ1-5	NA
CASSLAGIHEKLFF	TGTGCCAGCAGCCTTGCAGGGATCCATGAAAAACTGTTTTTT	NA	TRBV3-1/TRBV3-2	TRBJ1-4	NA
CSVLPRERETQYF	TGCAGCGTGCTACCACGGGAGAGGGAGACCCAGTACTTC	NA	TRBV29-1	TRBJ2-5	NA
CASSSGQGGEGYTF	TGTGCCAGCAGCTCGGGACAGGGAGGAGAGGGCTACACCTTC	TRBD1	TRBV13	TRBJ1-2	NA
CASSYLSSGNTIYF	TGTGCCAGCAGTTACTTGAGCTCTGGAAACACCATATATTTT	NA	TRBV6-5	TRBJ1-3	NA
CASSPRQGNTGELFF	TGTGCCAGCTCACCACGGCAGGGCAACACCGGGGAGCTGTTTTTT	NA	TRBV18	TRBJ2-2	NA
CASSAPGQINYGYTF	TGTGCCAGTAGTGCCCCGGGACAGATAAACTATGGCTACACCTTC	TRBD1	TRBV19	TRBJ1-2	NA
CASKNSGGVTGELFF	TGTGCCAGCAAAAATAGCGGGGGGGTCACCGGGGAGCTGTTTTTT	TRBD2	TRBV3-1/TRBV3-2	TRBJ2-2	NA
CASSSPGGAKNIQYF	TGTGCCAGCAGTTCCCCTGGGGGCGCGAAAAACATTCAGTACTTC	NA	TRBV27	TRBJ2-4	NA
CASSTGLGFMETQYF	TGTGCCAGCAGCACCGGACTAGGGTTTATGGAGACCCAGTACTTC	TRBD2	TRBV7-3	TRBJ2-5	once
CASSQGGTRQVLYGYTF	TGCGCCAGCAGCCAAGGGGGGACACGACAGGTTTTATATGGCTACACCTTC	NA	TRBV4-1	TRBJ1-2	NA
CASSLGENQPQHF	TGCGCCAGCAGCTTGGGAGAGAATCAGCCCCAGCATTTT	NA	TRBV5-1	TRBJ1-5	NA
CSVRQAYEQYF	TGCAGCGTTCGGCAGGCCTACGAGCAGTACTTC	NA	TRBV29-1	TRBJ2-7	NA
CSVQRGPDTQYF	TGCAGCGTTCAGAGGGGGCCAGATACGCAGTATTTT	TRBD1	TRBV29-1	TRBJ2-3	NA
CASSLILGGENGNEQFF	TGCGCCAGCAGCTTGATCTTGGGCGGGGAAAACGGCAATGAGCAGTTCTTC	NA	TRBV5-1	TRBJ2-1	NA
CASSRQIHLNEQFF	TGTGCCAGCAGCAGACAGATACACCTCAATGAGCAGTTCTTC	NA	TRBV7-2	TRBJ2-1	NA
CASSSDSPGPGELFF	TGTGCCAGCAGCTCCGACAGCCCCGGACCCGGGGAGCTGTTTTTT	NA	TRBV2	TRBJ2-2	NA
CASRGTGRNLNYGYTF	TGTGCCAGCCGAGGGACAGGGAGGAATCTTAACTATGGCTACACCTTC	TRBD1	TRBV2	TRBJ1-2	NA
CASSQDRPYDSPLHF	TGCGCCAGCAGCCAAGACAGGCCATATGATTCACCCCTCCACTTT	NA	TRBV4-3	TRBJ1-6	NA
CASSLALAESTDTQYF	TGTGCCAGCAGCTTAGCCCTAGCGGAGAGCACAGATACGCAGTATTTT	TRBD2	TRBV11-2	TRBJ2-3	NA